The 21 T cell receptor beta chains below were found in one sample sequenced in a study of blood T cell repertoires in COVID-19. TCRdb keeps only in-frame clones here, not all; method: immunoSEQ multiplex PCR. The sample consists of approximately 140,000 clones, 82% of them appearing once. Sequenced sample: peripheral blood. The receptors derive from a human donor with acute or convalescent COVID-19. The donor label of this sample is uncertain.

CDR3 amino acids: CAISGSGIGNQPQHF. The DNA for the CDR3 is TGTGCCATCAGTGGATCGGGGATTGGCAATCAGCCCCAGCATTTT. The chain recombines TRBV10-3 with TRBJ1-5; unclear D gene. This CDR3 is built from 15 residues. Trimming pared 4 bases from V and 2 bases from J, leaving 12 bases between. Germline lookup yields CDR1 ENHRY and CDR2 SYGVKD.

The CDR3 bases are TGTGCCAGTCGAAAGGACAACGGTTATGGCTACACCTTC. It yields the protein CASRKDNGYGYTF. The chain carries TRBV19 and TRBJ1-2; D may be TRBD1 (5 bases). This CDR3 is 13 amino acids long. V shed 8 bases and J shed 5 bases, with 15 bases lying between them. CDR1 LNHDA and CDR2 SQIVND come from the germline V gene (reference sequence).

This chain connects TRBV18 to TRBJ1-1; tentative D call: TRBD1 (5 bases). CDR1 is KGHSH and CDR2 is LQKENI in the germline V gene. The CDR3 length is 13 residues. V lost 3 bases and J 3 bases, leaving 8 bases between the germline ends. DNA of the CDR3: TGTGCCAGCTCACCGATCAGGGACACTGAAGCTTTCTTT. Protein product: CASSPIRDTEAFF.

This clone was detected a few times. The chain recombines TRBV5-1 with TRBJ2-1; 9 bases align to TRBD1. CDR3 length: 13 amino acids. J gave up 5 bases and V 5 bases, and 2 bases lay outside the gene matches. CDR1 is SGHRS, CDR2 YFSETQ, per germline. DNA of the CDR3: TGCGCCAGCAGGACAGGGGGGAACAATGAGCAGTTCTTC. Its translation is CASRTGGNNEQFF.

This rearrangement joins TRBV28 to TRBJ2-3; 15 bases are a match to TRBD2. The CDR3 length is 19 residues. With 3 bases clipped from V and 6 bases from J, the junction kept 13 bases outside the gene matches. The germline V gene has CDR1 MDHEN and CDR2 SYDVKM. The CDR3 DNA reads TGTGCCAGCAGTTTCCTCCCCGGGACTAGCGGGGGGACCAGGGATACGCAGTATTTT. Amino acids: CASSFLPGTSGGTRDTQYF.

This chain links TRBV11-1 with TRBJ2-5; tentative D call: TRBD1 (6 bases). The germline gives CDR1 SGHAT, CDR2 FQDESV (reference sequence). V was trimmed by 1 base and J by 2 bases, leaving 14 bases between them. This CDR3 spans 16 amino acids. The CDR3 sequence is CASSLEQGEGQETQYF. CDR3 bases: TGTGCCAGCAGCTTAGAACAGGGAGAGGGGCAAGAGACCCAGTACTTC.

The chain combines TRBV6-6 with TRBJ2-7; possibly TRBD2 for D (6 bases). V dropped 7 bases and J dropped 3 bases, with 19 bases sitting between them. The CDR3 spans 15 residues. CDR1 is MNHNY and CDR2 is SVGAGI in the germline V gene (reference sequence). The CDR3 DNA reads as TGTGCCAGCACTCCCGCATGGACGGGGGACTACGAGCAGTACTTC. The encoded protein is CASTPAWTGDYEQYF.

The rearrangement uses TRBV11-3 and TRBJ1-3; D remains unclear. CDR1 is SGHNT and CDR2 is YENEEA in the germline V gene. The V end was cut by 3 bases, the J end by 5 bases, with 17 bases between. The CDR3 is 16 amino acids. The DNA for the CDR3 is TGTGCCAGCAGCTTTATGGTCGCGGATATTCGAAACACCATATATTTT. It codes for CASSFMVADIRNTIYF.

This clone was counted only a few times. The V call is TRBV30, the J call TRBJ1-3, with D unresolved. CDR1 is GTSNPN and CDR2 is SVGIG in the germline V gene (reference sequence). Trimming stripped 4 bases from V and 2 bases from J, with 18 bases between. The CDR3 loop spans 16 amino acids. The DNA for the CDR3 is TGTGCCTGGATGGTCTCCGGCCAGCAGGCTGGAAACACCATATATTTT. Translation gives CAWMVSGQQAGNTIYF.

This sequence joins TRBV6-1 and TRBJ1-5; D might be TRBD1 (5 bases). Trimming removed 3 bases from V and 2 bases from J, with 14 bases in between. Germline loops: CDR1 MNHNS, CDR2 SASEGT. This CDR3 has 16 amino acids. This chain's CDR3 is CASSDRRRAGNQPQHF. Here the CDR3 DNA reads TGTGCCAGCAGTGATCGACGCAGGGCAGGCAATCAGCCCCAGCATTTT.

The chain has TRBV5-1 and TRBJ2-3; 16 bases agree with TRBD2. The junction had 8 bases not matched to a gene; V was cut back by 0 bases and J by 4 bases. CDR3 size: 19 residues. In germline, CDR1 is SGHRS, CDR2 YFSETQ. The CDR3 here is CASSLASGTSGGVADTQYF. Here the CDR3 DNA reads TGCGCCAGCAGCTTGGCCTCCGGGACTAGCGGGGGGGTTGCAGATACGCAGTATTTT.

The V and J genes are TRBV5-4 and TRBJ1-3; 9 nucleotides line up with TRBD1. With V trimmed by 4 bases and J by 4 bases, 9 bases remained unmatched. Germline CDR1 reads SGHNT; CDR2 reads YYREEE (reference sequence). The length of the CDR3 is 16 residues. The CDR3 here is CASSQGGTGSGNTIYF. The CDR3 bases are TGTGCCAGCAGCCAAGGAGGGACAGGGTCAGGAAACACCATATATTTT.

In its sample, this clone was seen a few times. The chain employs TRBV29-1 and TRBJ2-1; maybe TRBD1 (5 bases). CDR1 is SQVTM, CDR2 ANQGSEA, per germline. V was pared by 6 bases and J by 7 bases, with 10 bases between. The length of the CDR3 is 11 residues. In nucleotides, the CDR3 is TGCAGCGTCGCTCCAGGGAATGAGCAGTTCTTC. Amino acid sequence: CSVAPGNEQFF.

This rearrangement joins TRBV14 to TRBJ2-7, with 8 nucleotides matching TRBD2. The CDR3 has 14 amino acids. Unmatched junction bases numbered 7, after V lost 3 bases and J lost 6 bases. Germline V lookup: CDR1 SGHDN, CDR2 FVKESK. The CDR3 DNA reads TGTGCCAGCAGCCAGGGCCTAGCGGGTTCCGAGCAGTACTTC. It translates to CASSQGLAGSEQYF.

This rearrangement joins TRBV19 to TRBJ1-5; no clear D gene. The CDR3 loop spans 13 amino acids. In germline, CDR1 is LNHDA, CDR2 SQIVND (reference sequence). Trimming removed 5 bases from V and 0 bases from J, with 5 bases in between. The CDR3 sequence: CASSLNSNQPQHF. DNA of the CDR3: TGTGCCAGTAGTCTTAATAGCAATCAGCCCCAGCATTTT.

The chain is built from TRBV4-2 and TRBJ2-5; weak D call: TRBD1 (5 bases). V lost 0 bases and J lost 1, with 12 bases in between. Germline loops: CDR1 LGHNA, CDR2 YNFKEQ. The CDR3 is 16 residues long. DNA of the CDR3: TGTGCCAGCAGCCAAGATATCGACAGTATCCAAGAGACCCAGTACTTC. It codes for CASSQDIDSIQETQYF.

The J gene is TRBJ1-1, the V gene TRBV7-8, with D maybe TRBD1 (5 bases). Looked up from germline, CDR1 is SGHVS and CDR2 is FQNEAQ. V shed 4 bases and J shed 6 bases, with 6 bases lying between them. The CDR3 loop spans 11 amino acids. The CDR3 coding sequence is TGTGCCAGCAGCTGGACACCTGAAGCTTTCTTT. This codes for CASSWTPEAFF.

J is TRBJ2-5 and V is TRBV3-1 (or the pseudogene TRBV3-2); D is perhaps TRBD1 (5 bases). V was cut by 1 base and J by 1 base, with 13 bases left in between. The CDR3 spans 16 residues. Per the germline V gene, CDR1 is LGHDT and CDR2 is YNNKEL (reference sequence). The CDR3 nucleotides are TGTGCCAGCAGCCAAGGTATCCGCAGGGTCCAAGAGACCCAGTACTTC. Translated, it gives CASSQGIRRVQETQYF.

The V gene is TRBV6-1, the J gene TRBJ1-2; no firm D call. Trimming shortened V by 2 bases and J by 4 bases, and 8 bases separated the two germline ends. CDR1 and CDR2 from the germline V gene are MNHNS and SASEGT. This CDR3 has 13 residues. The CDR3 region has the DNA TGTGCCAGCAGTGAACAAGGGAGCTATGGCTACACCTTC. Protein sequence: CASSEQGSYGYTF.

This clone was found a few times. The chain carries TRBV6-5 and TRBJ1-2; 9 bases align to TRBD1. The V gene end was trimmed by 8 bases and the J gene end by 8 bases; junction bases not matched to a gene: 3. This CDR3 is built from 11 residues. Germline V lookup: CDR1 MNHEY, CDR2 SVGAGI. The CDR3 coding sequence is TGTGCCAGCGACAGGGGGGGCGGCTACACCTTC. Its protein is CASDRGGGYTF.

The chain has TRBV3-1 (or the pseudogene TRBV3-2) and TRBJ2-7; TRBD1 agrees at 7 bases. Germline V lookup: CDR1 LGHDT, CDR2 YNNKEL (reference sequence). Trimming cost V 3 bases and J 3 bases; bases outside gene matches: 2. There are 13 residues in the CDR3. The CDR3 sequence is CASSHRDSYEQYF. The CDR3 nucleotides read TGTGCCAGCAGCCACCGGGACAGCTACGAGCAGTACTTC.